These 15 T cell receptor beta chains were sequenced from one sample in a study of cytomegalovirus exposure and HLA in healthy donors. Use of 60 Vbeta and 13 Jbeta primers characterized the PCR. Clones were read by immunoSEQ multiplex PCR, and TCRdb kept only the in-frame ones, dropping some. Seen here are roughly 150,000 clones, 70% to 80% observed once, and the top ten hold about 1.3%. The material sequenced was PBMCs. The receptor source for this set is a young man in good health and CMV-seronegative.

The chain couples TRBV2 to TRBJ2-7, with TRBD1 as a possible D gene (6 bases). There are 14 residues in the CDR3. Germline V gene lookup returns CDR1 SNHLY and CDR2 FYNNEI. V lost 10 bases and J lost 1, with 17 bases in between. The CDR3 DNA reads as TGTGCCATTAATTCCGGGACAAATTCCTACGAGCAGTACTTC. Amino acid sequence: CAINSGTNSYEQYF.

The rearrangement links TRBV28 to TRBJ2-7; 11 bases agree with TRBD1. After removal of 5 bases from V and 4 bases from J, the junction contained 7 bases not matched to a gene. The germline CDR1 and CDR2 sequences are MDHEN and SYDVKM. CDR3 length: 15 amino acids. CDR3 nucleotides: TGTGCCAGCAGTCCTACCCGGGACAGGGGGTACGAGCAGTACTTC. This encodes CASSPTRDRGYEQYF.

The rearrangement uses TRBV2 and TRBJ2-7, with 10 nucleotides matching TRBD2. The trim removed 6 bases at V and 4 bases at J, leaving 6 bases unmatched. CDR1 is SNHLY and CDR2 is FYNNEI in the germline V gene. CDR3 size: 14 residues. CDR3 protein: CASRKREGRYEQYF. CDR3 sequence (DNA): TGTGCCAGCAGAAAGCGGGAGGGCCGTTACGAGCAGTACTTC.

J is TRBJ2-1 and V is TRBV4-2; 7 bases are shared with TRBD2. The V gene's germline CDR1 is LGHNA and CDR2 YNFKEQ. CDR3 length equals 16 residues. The V gene end was trimmed by 1 base and the J gene end by 5 bases; junction bases not matched to a gene: 8. The DNA for the CDR3 is TGTGCCAGCAGCCAAGTGGACCGGGACTACGACAATGAGCAGTTCTTC. Its translation: CASSQVDRDYDNEQFF.

This chain connects TRBV11-3 to TRBJ2-1; D remains ambiguous. Trimming took 0 bases from V and 6 from J, leaving 6 bases between them. The length of the CDR3 is 13 residues. CDR1 and CDR2 from the germline V gene are SGHNT and YENEEA. CDR3 region: CASSLDWANEQFF. In DNA, the CDR3 is TGTGCCAGCAGCTTAGATTGGGCCAATGAGCAGTTCTTC.

This clone was observed a handful of times. V and J are TRBV10-1 and TRBJ2-1, with 10 bases matching TRBD2. After removal of 2 bases from V and 9 bases from J, the junction contained 10 bases not matched to a gene. CDR3 length: 16 residues. CDR1 and CDR2 (germline): WNHNN, SYGVQD (reference sequence). In nucleotides, the CDR3 is TGCGCCAGCAGTGAGAGTGGACTAGCGGAGGGTAGTGAGCAGTTCTTC. It codes for CASSESGLAEGSEQFF.

The rearrangement joins TRBV10-2 to TRBJ2-5; 7 nucleotides align to TRBD1. Germline V gene data show CDR1 as WSHSY and CDR2 as SAAADI. This CDR3 region has 15 residues. V lost 7 bases and J lost 5; bases outside the gene matches: 13. The chain's CDR3 is CASKTGAGVGETQYF. The CDR3 nucleotides are TGCGCCAGCAAAACAGGGGCTGGCGTGGGGGAGACCCAGTACTTC.

Details on this clone: One end of the junction fails to match germline, which may point to a read error. The chain employs TRBV6-1 and TRBJ2-7; D is perhaps TRBD2 (5 bases). The CDR3 is 14 residues long. Germline V gene lookup returns CDR1 MNHNS and CDR2 SASEGT. CDR3 DNA sequence: TGCAGTCTGACTACGCCATACTTATCCTACGAGCAGTACTTC. This translates into CSLTTPYLSYEQYF.

The rearrangement joins TRBV19 to TRBJ1-2, with 8 bases identical to TRBD1. Germline CDR1 LNHDA, CDR2 SQIVND (reference sequence). The V and J ends lost 4 bases and 2 bases, in that order; junction bases with no gene match: 6. The CDR3 is made up of 15 amino acids. For the CDR3, the DNA is TGTGCCAGTAGTAGGACAGGGAGGGGAAACTATGGCTACACCTTC. Amino acids: CASSRTGRGNYGYTF.

V gene TRBV10-3 combines with J gene TRBJ1-2, with 7 bases identical to TRBD1. After removal of 10 bases from V and 5 bases from J, the junction contained 7 bases not matched to a gene. This CDR3 has 12 residues. The V gene's germline CDR1 is ENHRY and CDR2 SYGVKD. The CDR3 here is CATRRDRYGYTF. The CDR3 nucleotides read TGTGCCACACGCCGGGACAGATATGGCTACACCTTC.

As DNA, the CDR3 is TGTGCCAGCAGCGTAGCCGGGGAGAAGTATCAGCCCCAGCATTTT. Residues: CASSVAGEKYQPQHF. The V call is TRBV9, the J call TRBJ1-5; no reliable D call. This CDR3 region has 15 residues. Trimming left V 0 bases short and J 5 bases short, with 12 bases between. CDR1 is SGDLS and CDR2 is YYNGEE in the germline V gene.

For this clone: This sample includes further DNA sequences coding for the same CDR3. This chain links TRBV10-3 with TRBJ2-7; the match to TRBD1 covers 8 bases. Looked up from germline, CDR1 is ENHRY and CDR2 is SYGVKD. Trimming took 6 bases from V and 3 from J; bases not matched to a gene: 4. The CDR3 extends over 13 amino acids. DNA for the CDR3: TGTGCCATCAGCGGGACAGGCTTCTACGAGCAGTACTTC. Protein product: CAISGTGFYEQYF.

This clone has a handful of counts. This chain joins TRBV7-3 and TRBJ2-7; 10 bases are shared with TRBD1. The CDR3 extends over 14 amino acids. J lost 6 bases, V lost 0 bases, and 2 bases had no gene match. Germline V gene lookup returns CDR1 SGHTA and CDR2 FQGTGA. In DNA form, the CDR3 reads TGTGCCAGCAGCTTAACGGGACAGGGGTCCGAGCAGTACTTC. Translated: CASSLTGQGSEQYF.

This clone was observed a few times. The V call is TRBV27, the J call TRBJ2-5; D perhaps matches TRBD1 (6 bases). Germline lookup yields CDR1 MNHEY and CDR2 SMNVEV (reference sequence). Trimming removed 3 bases from V and 4 bases from J, with 12 bases in between. This CDR3 has 14 residues. Here the CDR3 DNA reads TGTGCCAGCAGTTTCAGGGGCTTGGGAGAGACCCAGTACTTC. Amino acid sequence: CASSFRGLGETQYF.

This sequence joins TRBV6-1 and TRBJ2-1; 7 bases match TRBD1. CDR3 length: 16 amino acids. With V trimmed by 0 bases and J by 3 bases, 5 bases remained unmatched. Germline values: CDR1 MNHNS, CDR2 SASEGT. The CDR3, as DNA: TGTGCCAGCAGTGAAGCGGAAGGGGGCGTCTACAATGAGCAGTTCTTC. Its translation: CASSEAEGGVYNEQFF.